The clone carrying this TCR beta chain turned up a few times. The data stem from a study of graft-versus-host responses after intestinal transplantation. In the study overall: Transplant types were multivisceral, liver-intestinal, or isolated intestinal.

The study plated roughly 200,000 CFSE-labeled responders with roughly 200,000 irradiated, violet-dye-labeled stimulators. Profiling relied on immunoSEQ multiplex PCR, and the TCRdb table lists in-frame clones only, not all of them. The sample consists of about 4,600 clones, roughly a quarter of them appearing once. Trimming removed 2 bases from V and 4 bases from J; junction bases left unmatched: 8. The CDR3 has 16 residues. Per the germline V gene, CDR1 is MNHEY and CDR2 is SVGAGI. The rearrangement links TRBV6-5 to TRBJ1-2, with 9 bases matching TRBD1. The source of this sequence is a human patient who received an intestinal transplant. The sequenced sample was alloreactive CD4+ T cells from a mixed lymphocyte reaction culture, obtained before intestinal transplant. The subset is: CFSE-low proliferating T cells sorted from roughly six-day pre-transplant mixed lymphocyte reaction (GvH or HvG direction). CDR3 sequence reads: CASSYLPGQGFYGYTF. The CDR3 nucleotides read TGTGCCAGCAGTTACCTACCGGGACAGGGTTTCTATGGCTACACCTTC.